This TCR beta chain came from a study of blood T cell repertoires in COVID-19. Background on the study: Recovered Cohort 3 donors showed two negative PCRs, clearance, or symptom resolution.

Assay used: immunoSEQ multiplex PCR; TCRdb lists only in-frame clones, some missing. The table includes some 200,000 clones, 70% to 90% detected once. This clone has just one count. The receptor was isolated from a woman between 45 and 65 years old in a cohort exposed to, infected with or recovered from COVID-19 (not recorded which). Sequenced: PBMCs or T cells enriched from blood (not recorded which).

For the CDR3, the DNA is TGTGCCAGCAGCGTCCGACAGGGACAGGTCGGGGCCAACGTCCTGACTTTC. Encoded protein: CASSVRQGQVGANVLTF. The chain has TRBV5-8 and TRBJ2-6; 8 bases match TRBD1. After removal of 4 bases from V and 4 bases from J, the junction contained 10 bases not matched to a gene. This CDR3 spans 17 amino acids. Germline CDR1 is SGHTS and CDR2 is YDEGEE. The whole variable domain, filled in from reference TRBV5-8 and TRBJ2-6, reads EAGVTQSPTHLIKTRGQQATLRCSPISGHTSVYWYQQALGLGLQFLLWYDEGEERNRGNFPPRFSGRQFPNYSSELNVNALELEDSALYLCASSVRQGQVGANVLTFGAGSRLTVL.